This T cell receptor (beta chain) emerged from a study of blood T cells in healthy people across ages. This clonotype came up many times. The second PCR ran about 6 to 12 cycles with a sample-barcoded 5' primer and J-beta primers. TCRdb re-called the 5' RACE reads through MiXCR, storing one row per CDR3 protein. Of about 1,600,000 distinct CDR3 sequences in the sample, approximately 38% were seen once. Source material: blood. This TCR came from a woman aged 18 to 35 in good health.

The CDR3 nucleotides read TGTGCCATCGCGTCGCCGGGACTCCCTGCGTATTTT. Amino acids: CAIASPGLPAYF. The chain is built from TRBV10-3 and TRBJ2-3; D perhaps matches TRBD2 (6 bases). Germline CDR1 reads ENHRY; CDR2 reads SYGVKD. V lost 8 bases and J 14 bases, leaving 20 bases between the germline ends. The CDR3 spans 12 residues.